This TCR beta chain is drawn from a study of brain metastases from non-small cell lung cancer. Generated by immunoSEQ multiplex PCR, the TCRdb table keeps only in-frame clones and is missing some. The sample yields 950 to 1,500 clones, approximately 85% seen once. Turning to this clone: Other DNA sequences of this sample code for an identical CDR3.

This CDR3 is built from 13 residues. V gave up 3 bases and J gave up 7 bases, with 7 bases separating them. Germline CDR1 is MNHEY and CDR2 is SMNVEV (reference sequence). What was sequenced was tumor-adjacent normal tissue. The V call is TRBV27, the J call TRBJ1-6; no clear D. This sequence originates from a donor at least 40 years old with non-small cell lung cancer. Here the CDR3 reads CASSLGLNSPLHF. Here the CDR3 DNA reads TGTGCCAGCAGTTTGGGTTTAAATTCACCCCTCCACTTT.